These T cell receptor beta chains were read from a single sample in a study of blood T cell repertoires in COVID-19. Clones were read by immunoSEQ multiplex PCR, and TCRdb kept only the in-frame ones, dropping some. The profile shows approximately 82,000 clones, around four fifths of them singletons. Sequenced material: peripheral blood. The receptors originated from a woman aged 55-75 years with acute or convalescent COVID-19. Each CDR3 is given with its conserved first and last residue. The order of the fields is clone size, D gene, J gene, V gene, CDR3 DNA, CDR3 protein. The D gene is left open where the match is weak. Size tells how often a clone was seen (once, few, many) or the class of an expanded clone, and some rows leave it out.

size: once; D: TRBD1; J: TRBJ2-1; V: TRBV7-9; DNA: TGTGCCAGCAGCTTATCGGCAGGGGGCGCTTGGGATAGCGGCAATGAGCAGTTCTTC; CDR3: CASSLSAGGAWDSGNEQFF
size: few; D: NA; J: TRBJ2-3; V: TRBV5-5; DNA: TGTGCCAGCAGCTTGATAGCTACCGATACGCAGTATTTT; CDR3: CASSLIATDTQYF
size: NA; D: TRBD2; J: TRBJ2-7; V: TRBV5-1; DNA: TGCGCCAGCAGTTCCGGACTAGCGGGAGGGCCCGTCTCCTACGAGCAGTACTTC; CDR3: CASSSGLAGGPVSYEQYF
size: few; D: NA; J: TRBJ1-5; V: TRBV19; DNA: TGTGCCAGTACCCACCTAAATAGCAATCAGCCCCAGCATTTT; CDR3: CASTHLNSNQPQHF
size: NA; D: TRBD2; J: TRBJ2-1; V: TRBV11-2; DNA: TGTGCCAGCAGCTTAGGGGGGGCTAGCGGGGTGCCCTACAATGAGCAGTTCTTC; CDR3: CASSLGGASGVPYNEQFF
size: NA; D: NA; J: TRBJ1-1; V: TRBV11-2; DNA: TGTGCCAGCAGCTCCGCCCTGGACATCCATGAAGCTTTCTTT; CDR3: CASSSALDIHEAFF
size: NA; D: NA; J: TRBJ2-5; V: TRBV2; DNA: TGTGCCAGCAGGGAGGTGGGAGAGACCCAGTACTTC; CDR3: CASREVGETQYF
size: NA; D: NA; J: TRBJ1-2; V: TRBV15; DNA: TGTGCCACCAGCAGAGACAGGGTGGGCGGCTACACCTTC; CDR3: CATSRDRVGGYTF
size: NA; D: NA; J: TRBJ2-1; V: TRBV27; DNA: TGTGCCAGCAGTTTATTGGCCCGCGGCAGGGGGACTTCCAATGAGCAGTTCTTC; CDR3: CASSLLARGRGTSNEQFF
size: once; D: TRBD1; J: TRBJ2-2; V: TRBV7-7; DNA: TGTGCTAGCAGCCCTCCAGGGGGCCACGGGGAGCTGTTTTTT; CDR3: CASSPPGGHGELFF
size: NA; D: NA; J: TRBJ1-1; V: TRBV7-9; DNA: TGTGCCAGCAGCTTGAACCAGGCCGCTGAAGCTTTCTTT; CDR3: CASSLNQAAEAFF
size: NA; D: TRBD1; J: TRBJ1-5; V: TRBV5-6; DNA: TGTGCCAGCAGCGCCCGAACAGGGGTTCAACAGCCCCAGCATTTT; CDR3: CASSARTGVQQPQHF
size: NA; D: TRBD1; J: TRBJ1-6; V: TRBV4-2; DNA: TGTGCCAGCAGCCAAGTTCCGGGACAGGGGAGAGCCCTCCACTTT; CDR3: CASSQVPGQGRALHF
size: NA; D: NA; J: TRBJ2-7; V: TRBV12-3/TRBV12-4; DNA: TGTGCCAGCAGTCCCCTCGGGTACGAGCAGTACTTC; CDR3: CASSPLGYEQYF
size: NA; D: TRBD1; J: TRBJ2-2; V: TRBV5-5; DNA: TGTGCCAGCAACTCACCCAGGGGACAGGGGAACACCGGGGAGCTGTTTTTT; CDR3: CASNSPRGQGNTGELFF
size: NA; D: TRBD1; J: TRBJ1-1; V: TRBV5-4; DNA: TGTGCCAGCAGCCAATCAGGGGGAGCAGACACTGAAGCTTTCTTT; CDR3: CASSQSGGADTEAFF
size: NA; D: TRBD1; J: TRBJ2-1; V: TRBV7-3; DNA: TGTGCCAGCAGCTTATCTGTATCCGGACAGGGGAACAATGAGCAGTTCTTC; CDR3: CASSLSVSGQGNNEQFF
size: NA; D: TRBD1; J: TRBJ1-1; V: TRBV9; DNA: TGTGCCAGCAGCGACACAGGGGACACTGAAGCTTTCTTT; CDR3: CASSDTGDTEAFF
size: NA; D: NA; J: TRBJ1-1; V: TRBV12-3/TRBV12-4; DNA: TGTGCCAGCAGCAAGGGTGGAGGCACTGAAGCTTTCTTT; CDR3: CASSKGGGTEAFF
size: NA; D: TRBD1; J: TRBJ2-7; V: TRBV28; DNA: TGTGCCAGCAGAAAGACAGGGCTCGGTTACGAGCAGTACTTC; CDR3: CASRKTGLGYEQYF
size: NA; D: TRBD1; J: TRBJ2-5; V: TRBV7-2; DNA: TGTGCCAGCAGCTTAAGGGGGACAGGTGAGGAGACCCAGTACTTC; CDR3: CASSLRGTGEETQYF
size: once; D: TRBD1; J: TRBJ1-4; V: TRBV30; DNA: TGTGCCTGGAGTGGGGACAGTCGTAATGAAAAACTGTTTTTT; CDR3: CAWSGDSRNEKLFF
size: NA; D: NA; J: TRBJ1-1; V: TRBV6-5; DNA: TGTGCCAGCAGGGGCCCTACAGGGAACACTGAAGCTTTCTTT; CDR3: CASRGPTGNTEAFF
size: NA; D: NA; J: TRBJ1-3; V: TRBV28; DNA: TGTGCCAGCAGTTTACGCAGGGTGGGAAACACCATATATTTT; CDR3: CASSLRRVGNTIYF
size: NA; D: NA; J: TRBJ1-2; V: TRBV5-1; DNA: TGCGCCAGCAGCACCGGACAGACTAACTATGGCTACACCTTC; CDR3: CASSTGQTNYGYTF
size: few; D: NA; J: TRBJ1-6; V: TRBV5-1; DNA: TGCGCCAGCAGCACGAAACAGTTGTCCTATTCACCCCTCCACTTT; CDR3: CASSTKQLSYSPLHF
size: NA; D: TRBD1; J: TRBJ2-5; V: TRBV5-1; DNA: TGCGCCAGCAGCCGGACAGGTGGATACGAGACCCAGTACTTC; CDR3: CASSRTGGYETQYF
size: once; D: TRBD2; J: TRBJ2-1; V: TRBV9; DNA: TGTGCCAGCAGCGTAGGGGGACTAGCGGGAGAGTACTACAATGAGCAGTTCTTC; CDR3: CASSVGGLAGEYYNEQFF
size: NA; D: NA; J: TRBJ2-3; V: TRBV6-1; DNA: TGTGCCAGCAGTGGACCACAGGGGGGGGTCACAGATACGCAGTATTTT; CDR3: CASSGPQGGVTDTQYF
size: NA; D: NA; J: TRBJ2-7; V: TRBV7-6; DNA: TGTGCCAGCAGCTTAGGCGGGGGCGGGGCCAACGTCTACGAGCAGTACTTC; CDR3: CASSLGGGGANVYEQYF
size: NA; D: TRBD1; J: TRBJ1-5; V: TRBV12-5; DNA: TGTGCTAGTGGTTTGACCCGGGACAGGGAGTATCAGCCCCAGCATTTT; CDR3: CASGLTRDREYQPQHF
size: NA; D: NA; J: TRBJ2-3; V: TRBV3-1/TRBV3-2; DNA: TGTGCCAGCAGCCTAAAGCGTCCTAGCACAGATACGCAGTATTTT; CDR3: CASSLKRPSTDTQYF
size: NA; D: NA; J: TRBJ2-5; V: TRBV5-1; DNA: TGCGCCAGCAGCCGCCCAACCTCGGGACAAGAGACCCAGTACTTC; CDR3: CASSRPTSGQETQYF
size: NA; D: TRBD1; J: TRBJ2-1; V: TRBV4-3; DNA: TGCGCCAGCTCCCGGGACAGGGGGTTATATGAGCAGTTCTTC; CDR3: CASSRDRGLYEQFF
size: NA; D: TRBD2; J: TRBJ2-7; V: TRBV10-3; DNA: TGTGCCATCAGTCCCCTAGCGGGGAGGTACGAGCAGTACTTC; CDR3: CAISPLAGRYEQYF
size: NA; D: NA; J: TRBJ1-3; V: TRBV7-6; DNA: TGTGCCAGCAGCTTAGGTCAGGGCTCCGGAAACACCATATATTTT; CDR3: CASSLGQGSGNTIYF
size: NA; D: NA; J: TRBJ2-1; V: TRBV6-5; DNA: TGTGCCAGCATCAACTGGGGCGGAGGGAGCCATGAGCAGTTCTTC; CDR3: CASINWGGGSHEQFF
size: NA; D: TRBD2; J: TRBJ2-3; V: TRBV3-1/TRBV3-2; DNA: TGTGCCAGCAGCCCGTCTAGCGGGAGAAATACGCAGTATTTT; CDR3: CASSPSSGRNTQYF
size: NA; D: TRBD1; J: TRBJ1-6; V: TRBV12-3/TRBV12-4; DNA: TGTGCCAGCAGTGACAGGGGCACCTCACCCCTCCACTTT; CDR3: CASSDRGTSPLHF
size: NA; D: TRBD2; J: TRBJ2-1; V: TRBV5-1; DNA: TGCGCCAGCAGCTTGGGACTAGCGGGAGGAAGGGGAGAGCAGTTCTTC; CDR3: CASSLGLAGGRGEQFF
size: NA; D: NA; J: TRBJ1-2; V: TRBV5-1; DNA: TGCGCCAGCAGCTTGGACAGGGCCAGGGATGGCTACACCTTC; CDR3: CASSLDRARDGYTF
size: NA; D: TRBD2; J: TRBJ2-2; V: TRBV11-3; DNA: TGTGCCAGCAGCCGGACTAGCGGGAACACCGGGGAGCTGTTTTTT; CDR3: CASSRTSGNTGELFF